These 27 T cell receptor beta chains came from one sample sequenced in a study of blood T cells in healthy people across ages. A second PCR, run for roughly 7 to 11 cycles, used a sample-barcoded 5' primer plus a J-beta primer mix. A single record per CDR3 protein comes from TCRdb applying MiXCR to the 5' RACE reads. The sample has 1.4 million to 1.5 million distinct CDR3 sequences, 42% seen once. Sequencing was done on a sample of blood. The receptors stem from a woman between 18 and 30 years old in good health.

V gene TRBV5-1 combines with J gene TRBJ2-7, with 9 bases aligning to TRBD1. V trimming: 4 bases; J trimming: 1 base; junction bases outside the gene matches: 6. The CDR3 extends over 15 amino acids. Germline V gene lookup returns CDR1 SGHRS and CDR2 YFSETQ. CDR3 sequence: CASSTSGTGSYEQYF. The CDR3 DNA is TGCGCCAGCAGCACCTCCGGGACAGGGTCCTACGAGCAGTACTTC.

This clonotype was picked up a small number of times. V is TRBV29-1 and J is TRBJ2-7; the D is unclear. The CDR3 contains 13 residues. CDR1 SQVTM and CDR2 ANQGSEA come from the germline V gene. V dropped 1 base and J dropped 5 bases, with 12 bases sitting between them. The CDR3: CSVEVGAKNEQYF. CDR3 coding DNA: TGCAGCGTTGAAGTAGGAGCTAAAAACGAGCAGTACTTC.

This clonotype occurred once. The CDR3 is CSVLPGRAFSTDTQYF. As DNA, the CDR3 is TGCAGCGTTCTGCCGGGCAGGGCCTTTAGCACAGATACGCAGTATTTT. The chain employs TRBV29-1 and TRBJ2-3; D possibly corresponds to TRBD1 (5 bases). Per germline, CDR1 SQVTM and CDR2 ANQGSEA. Trimming removed 5 bases at V and 0 bases at J, with 18 bases between. The CDR3 sequence is 16 residues long.

As DNA, the CDR3 is TGCGCCAGCAGCCAAGATCAAGGTAGCGGGGCCCGAAGCTCCTACGAGCAGTACTTC. As protein: CASSQDQGSGARSSYEQYF. V is TRBV4-1 and J is TRBJ2-7, with TRBD2 identical over 8 bases. The V gene end was trimmed by 0 bases and the J gene end by 0 bases; junction bases not matched to a gene: 13. There are 19 residues in the CDR3. The V gene's germline CDR1 is MGHRA and CDR2 YSYEKL.

The V gene is TRBV4-2, the J gene TRBJ1-1; possible D gene TRBD1, 5 bases. The germline V and J ends were trimmed by 0 bases and 4 bases, with 12 bases remaining between them. The CDR3 runs to 15 residues. The germline CDR1 and CDR2 sequences are LGHNA and YNFKEQ. Here the CDR3 DNA reads TGTGCCAGCAGCCAAGATGTACAAGGGGCCACTGAAGCTTTCTTT. It translates to CASSQDVQGATEAFF.

This clonotype was detected a few times. The rearrangement joins TRBV25-1 to TRBJ2-3; D remains unclear. The CDR3 has 12 residues. Germline V gene data show CDR1 as MGHDK and CDR2 as SYGVNS. The germline V and J ends were trimmed by 4 bases and 6 bases, with 8 bases remaining between them. Here the CDR3 reads CASSVTRDTQYF. The CDR3 DNA sequence: TGTGCCAGCAGTGTCACAAGGGATACGCAGTATTTT.

The chain is built from TRBV27 and TRBJ2-7; the match to TRBD1 covers 7 bases. There are 16 residues in the CDR3. J was trimmed by 0 bases and V by 6 bases; bases with no gene match: 11. Germline loops: CDR1 MNHEY, CDR2 SMNVEV (reference sequence). CDR3 protein: CASSRTGDSRSYEQYF. DNA for the CDR3: TGTGCCAGCAGCCGAACCGGGGACAGCCGCTCCTACGAGCAGTACTTC.

The chain employs TRBV6-6 and TRBJ2-1; TRBD2 matches at 11 bases. With V trimmed by 2 bases and J by 8 bases, 8 bases remained unmatched. Germline values: CDR1 MNHNY, CDR2 SVGAGI (reference sequence). This CDR3 has 16 amino acids. The CDR3 DNA is TGTGCCAGCAGTTACCGACCACATAGCGGGAGGGATGAGCAGTTCTTC. Translating it yields CASSYRPHSGRDEQFF.

This clonotype came up a few times. The chain has TRBV4-1 and TRBJ2-6; TRBD1 might be the D (6 bases). Trimming removed 1 base from V and 0 bases from J, with 13 bases in between. There are 18 residues in the CDR3. CDR1 is MGHRA, CDR2 YSYEKL, per germline. As DNA, the CDR3 is TGCGCCAGCAGCCAAGCGGCAGGGGCGCTCTCTGGGGCCAACGTCCTGACTTTC. This sequence encodes CASSQAAGALSGANVLTF.

This clonotype was seen a handful of times. The rearrangement joins TRBV12-3 or TRBV12-4 to TRBJ2-4; TRBD2 matches 16 bases. The last part of the DNA fits TRBJ2-5 better; the J call may be wrong. This CDR3 is 15 amino acids long. In DNA, the CDR3 is TGTGCCAGGGGACTAGCGGGAGGGCCTCATGAGACCCAGTACTTC. Translated: CARGLAGGPHETQYF.

A few counts support this clonotype. This sequence joins TRBV4-2 and TRBJ2-7, with D perhaps matching TRBD1 or TRBD2 (5 bases each). CDR3 size: 15 residues. Germline CDR1 is LGHNA and CDR2 is YNFKEQ. V dropped 6 bases and J dropped 7 bases, with 22 bases sitting between them. The chain's CDR3 is CASSSGTYSYNEQYF. In DNA, the CDR3 is TGTGCCAGCAGTTCTGGGACCTACTCCTACAATGAGCAGTACTTC.

The chain carries TRBV29-1 and TRBJ2-7; 9 nucleotides line up with TRBD2. There are 16 residues in the CDR3. Germline CDR1 reads SQVTM; CDR2 reads ANQGSEA. V was clipped by 1 base and J by 1 base; unmatched bases: 8. The CDR3 sequence is CSVEGGLAGTSYEQYF. For the CDR3, the DNA is TGCAGCGTTGAAGGGGGGCTAGCGGGGACTTCCTACGAGCAGTACTTC.

The gene calls are TRBV13 and TRBJ2-7; 13 bases align to TRBD2. V was pared by 0 bases and J by 5 bases, with 7 bases of the junction left unmatched. Germline V gene data show CDR1 as PRHDT and CDR2 as FYEKMQ (reference sequence). The CDR3 is made up of 17 amino acids. In nucleotides, the CDR3 is TGTGCCAGCAGCTTAGGGGGTACTAGCGGGGGGGCCCACGAGCAGTACTTC. Its protein is CASSLGGTSGGAHEQYF.

This clonotype was picked up a small number of times. The rearrangement links TRBV12-5 to TRBJ2-3; 9 bases map to TRBD2. Germline V gene data show CDR1 as LGHNT and CDR2 as FRNRAP. This CDR3 is 15 amino acids long. V shed 6 bases and J 2 bases; nucleotides not matched to a gene: 6. The CDR3 region has the DNA TGTGCTAGTGGGCGTTCTAGCGGGACCACAGATACGCAGTATTTT. It specifies CASGRSSGTTDTQYF.

V is TRBV20-1 and J is TRBJ2-7, with 7 bases aligning to TRBD1. V was pared by 5 bases and J by 2 bases, with 6 bases of the junction left unmatched. CDR1 and CDR2 (germline): DFQATT, SNEGSKA (reference sequence). This CDR3 has 13 residues. The chain's CDR3 is CSASLTGTYEQYF. The CDR3 DNA follows: TGCAGTGCTTCTTTGACAGGGACCTACGAGCAGTACTTC.

This clonotype was recorded a few times. The chain is built from TRBV7-2 and TRBJ1-1, with D possibly matching TRBD1 (5 bases). Trimming pared 1 base from V and 5 bases from J, leaving 14 bases between. CDR3 length: 15 residues. The V gene's germline CDR1 is SGHTA and CDR2 FQGNSA. CDR3 protein: CASSLGQPGWTEAFF. CDR3 nucleotides: TGTGCCAGCAGCTTAGGACAGCCGGGGTGGACTGAAGCTTTCTTT.

The genes are TRBV10-2 and TRBJ2-7; tentative D call: TRBD2 (6 bases). This CDR3 contains 12 residues. CDR1 WSHSY and CDR2 SAAADI come from the germline V gene. This chain's CDR3 is CSPDGGWNEQYF. CDR3 coding DNA: TGCTCCCCCGATGGGGGGTGGAACGAGCAGTACTTC.

This clonotype occurred a few times. The chain joins TRBV29-1 to TRBJ1-1; maybe TRBD1 (6 bases). This CDR3 has 13 amino acids. Looked up from germline, CDR1 is SQVTM and CDR2 is ANQGSEA. Between the trimmed V and J ends, which lost 7 bases and 1 base, there was a span of 13 bases. CDR3 sequence: CSAPDRSNTEAFF. CDR3 nucleotide sequence: TGCAGCGCCCCGGACAGATCGAACACTGAAGCTTTCTTT.

This clonotype showed up just a few times. The chain has TRBV6-6 and TRBJ1-2; D is ambiguous. V gave up 2 bases and J gave up 2 bases, with 12 bases separating them. CDR1 MNHNY and CDR2 SVGAGI come from the germline V gene (reference sequence). The CDR3 is 15 amino acids. CDR3 sequence (DNA): TGTGCCAGCAGTTACCCCGGACGGCAAAACTATGGCTACACCTTC. It encodes CASSYPGRQNYGYTF.

There are a few counts of this clonotype. The chain uses TRBV20-1 and TRBJ2-5; tentative D call: TRBD2 (5 bases). The CDR3 is 12 residues long. Trimming removed 4 bases at V and 11 bases at J, with 17 bases between. The V gene's germline CDR1 is DFQATT and CDR2 SNEGSKA (reference sequence). The CDR3 DNA reads TGCAGTGCTAAGGCTAATTCGTGGGAGCAGTACTTC. As protein: CSAKANSWEQYF.

This clonotype showed up just once. The rearrangement uses TRBV21-1 and TRBJ2-7; the D call of TRBD2 is as the table states it, not checked on the DNA. TRBV21-1 is flagged as a pseudogene. The CDR3 runs to 16 residues. DNA of the CDR3: TGTGCCAGCAGCACCTTAGGGACTCGCACAGCCTACGAGCAGTACTTC. Translating it yields CASSTLGTRTAYEQYF.

This chain uses TRBV7-6 with TRBJ1-4; no definite D call. CDR3 size: 15 residues. Germline CDR1 SGHVS, CDR2 FNYEAQ. V was clipped by 5 bases and J by 0 bases, with 10 bases between them. The CDR3: CASSQDLSTNEKLFF. DNA for the CDR3: TGTGCCAGCAGCCAGGACCTATCAACTAATGAAAAACTGTTTTTT.

The chain joins TRBV20-1 to TRBJ2-1, with D uncertain. The germline V gene has CDR1 DFQATT and CDR2 SNEGSKA (reference sequence). This CDR3 is 15 amino acids long. V was shortened by 3 bases and J by 0 bases, with 12 bases between the two germline ends. CDR3 amino acids: CSARVRFSSYNEQFF. The CDR3 coding sequence is TGCAGTGCTAGGGTGAGGTTTAGCTCCTACAATGAGCAGTTCTTC.

Concerning this clonotype: One junction end disagrees with the germline gene, perhaps due to a read error. The chain joins TRBV6-5 to TRBJ1-2, with D tentatively TRBD1 (5 bases). CDR3 length: 13 residues. Per the germline V gene, CDR1 is MNHEY and CDR2 is SVGAGI. The DNA for the CDR3 is TGTACCAGCAGCCGGGACGGAAACTATGGCTACACCTTC. Its protein is CTSSRDGNYGYTF.

The chain recombines TRBV20-1 with TRBJ1-5, with D tentatively TRBD1 (6 bases). CDR1 DFQATT and CDR2 SNEGSKA come from the germline V gene (reference sequence). This CDR3 contains 17 residues. V gave up 5 bases and J gave up 0 bases, with 20 bases separating them. CDR3 sequence reads: CSAPGTRSDRSNQPQHF. In DNA form, the CDR3 reads TGCAGTGCTCCCGGGACACGCTCGGACCGTAGCAATCAGCCCCAGCATTTT.

This clonotype was found a few times. The V and J genes are TRBV24-1 and TRBJ2-1; 12 nucleotides match TRBD1. Trimming cost V 2 bases and J 9 bases; bases outside gene matches: 10. Germline assignment: CDR1 KGHDR and CDR2 SFDVKD. There are 17 residues in the CDR3. CDR3 region: CATSDSSGQGARGEQFF. The CDR3 coding sequence is TGTGCCACCAGTGATTCCTCGGGACAGGGGGCGCGTGGTGAGCAGTTCTTC.

The gene calls are TRBV21-1 and TRBJ1-2; the listed D gene, TRBD1, was not tested against the DNA. TRBV21-1 is classified as a pseudogene. CDR3 size: 12 residues. In DNA, the CDR3 is TGTGCCAGCAGCCCACAGGGGGGTGGCTACACCTTC. Protein: CASSPQGGGYTF.